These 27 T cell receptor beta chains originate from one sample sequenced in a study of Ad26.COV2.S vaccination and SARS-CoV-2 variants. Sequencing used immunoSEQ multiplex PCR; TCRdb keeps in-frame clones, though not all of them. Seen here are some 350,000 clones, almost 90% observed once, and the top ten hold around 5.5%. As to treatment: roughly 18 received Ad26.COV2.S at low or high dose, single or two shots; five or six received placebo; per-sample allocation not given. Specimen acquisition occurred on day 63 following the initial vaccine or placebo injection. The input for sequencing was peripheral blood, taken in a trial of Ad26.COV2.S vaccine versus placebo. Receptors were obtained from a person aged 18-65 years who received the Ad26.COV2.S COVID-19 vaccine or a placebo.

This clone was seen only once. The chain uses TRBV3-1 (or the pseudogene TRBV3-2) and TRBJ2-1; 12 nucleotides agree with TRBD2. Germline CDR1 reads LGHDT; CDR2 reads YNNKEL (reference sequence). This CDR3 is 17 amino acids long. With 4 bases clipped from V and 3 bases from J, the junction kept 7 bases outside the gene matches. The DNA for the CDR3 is TGTGCCAGCAGCCCCCCAGGACTAGCGGGAAACTACAATGAGCAGTTCTTC. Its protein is CASSPPGLAGNYNEQFF.

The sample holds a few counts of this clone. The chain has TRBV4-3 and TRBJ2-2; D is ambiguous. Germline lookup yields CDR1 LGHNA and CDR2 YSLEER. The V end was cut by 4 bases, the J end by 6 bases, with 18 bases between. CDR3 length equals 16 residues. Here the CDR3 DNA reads TGCGCCAGCAGCCCCATGGGGTCGATGGGATCCGGGGAGCTGTTTTTT. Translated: CASSPMGSMGSGELFF.

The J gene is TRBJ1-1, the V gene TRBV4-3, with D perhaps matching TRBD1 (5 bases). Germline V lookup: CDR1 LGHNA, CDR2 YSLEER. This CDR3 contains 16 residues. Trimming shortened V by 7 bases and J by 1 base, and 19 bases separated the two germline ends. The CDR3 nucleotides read TGCGCCAGCAACCCTAATTTCTTCGGGGGGAACACTGAAGCTTTCTTT. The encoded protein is CASNPNFFGGNTEAFF.

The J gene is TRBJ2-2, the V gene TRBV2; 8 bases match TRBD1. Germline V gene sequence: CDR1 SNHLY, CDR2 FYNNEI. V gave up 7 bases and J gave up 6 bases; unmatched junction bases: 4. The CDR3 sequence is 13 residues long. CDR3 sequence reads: CASKDRDAGELFF. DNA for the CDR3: TGTGCCAGCAAGGACAGGGATGCCGGGGAGCTGTTTTTT.

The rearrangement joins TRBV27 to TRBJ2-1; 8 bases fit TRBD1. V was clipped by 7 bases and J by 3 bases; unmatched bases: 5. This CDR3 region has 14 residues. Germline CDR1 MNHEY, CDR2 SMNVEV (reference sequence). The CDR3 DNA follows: TGTGCCAGCACATGGACAGGGCTCTACAATGAGCAGTTCTTC. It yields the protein CASTWTGLYNEQFF.

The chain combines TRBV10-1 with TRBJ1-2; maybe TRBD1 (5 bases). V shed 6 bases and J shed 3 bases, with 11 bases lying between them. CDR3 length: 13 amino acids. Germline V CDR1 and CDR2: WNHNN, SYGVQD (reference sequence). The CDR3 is CASSRDRYYGYTF. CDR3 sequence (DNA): TGCGCCAGCAGCAGGGACCGCTACTATGGCTACACCTTC.

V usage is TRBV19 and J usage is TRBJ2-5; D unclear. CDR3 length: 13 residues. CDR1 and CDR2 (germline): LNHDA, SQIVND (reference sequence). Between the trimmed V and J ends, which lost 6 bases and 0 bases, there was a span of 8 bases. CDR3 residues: CASRYGYQETQYF. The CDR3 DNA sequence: TGTGCCAGTAGATACGGGTACCAAGAGACCCAGTACTTC.

The chain's CDR3 is CASSGRISYGYTF. CDR3 coding DNA: TGTGCCAGCAGCGGCAGGATCTCCTATGGCTACACCTTC. The chain combines TRBV9 with TRBJ1-2; no clear D gene. The germline V gene encodes CDR1 SGDLS and CDR2 YYNGEE. The CDR3 runs 13 residues. V shed 3 bases and J shed 4 bases, with 10 bases lying between them.

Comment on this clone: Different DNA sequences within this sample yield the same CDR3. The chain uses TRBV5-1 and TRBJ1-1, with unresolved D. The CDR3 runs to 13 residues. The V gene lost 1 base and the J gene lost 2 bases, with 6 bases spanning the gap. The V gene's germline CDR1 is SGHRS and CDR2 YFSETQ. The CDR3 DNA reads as TGCGCCAGCAGCTTGTCTCTAAACACTGAAGCTTTCTTT. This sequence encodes CASSLSLNTEAFF.

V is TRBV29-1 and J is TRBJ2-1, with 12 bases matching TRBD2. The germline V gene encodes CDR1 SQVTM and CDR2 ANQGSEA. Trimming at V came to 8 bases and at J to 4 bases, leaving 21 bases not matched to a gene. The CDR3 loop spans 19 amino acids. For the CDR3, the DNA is TGCAGCATACCATCGGGGTCCCTAGCGGGAGGGCTTAGATACAATGAGCAGTTCTTC. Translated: CSIPSGSLAGGLRYNEQFF.

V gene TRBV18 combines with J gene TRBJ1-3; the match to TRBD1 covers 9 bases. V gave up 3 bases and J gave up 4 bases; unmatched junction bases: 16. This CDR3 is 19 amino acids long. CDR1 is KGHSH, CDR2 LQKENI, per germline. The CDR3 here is CASSPPGQGPLSSGNTIYF. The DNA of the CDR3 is TGTGCCAGCTCACCGCCGGGACAGGGCCCCCTAAGTTCCGGAAACACCATATATTTT.

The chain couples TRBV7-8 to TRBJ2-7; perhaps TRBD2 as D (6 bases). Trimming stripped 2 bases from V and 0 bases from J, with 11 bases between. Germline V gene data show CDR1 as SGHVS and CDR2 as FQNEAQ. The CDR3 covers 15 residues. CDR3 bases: TGTGCCAGCAGCTTAATGGGGGGTAGCTCCTACGAGCAGTACGTC. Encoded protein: CASSLMGGSSYEQYV.

The chain's CDR3 is CATRSSIQYF. The CDR3 DNA sequence: TGTGCCACCAGGTCTAGCATTCAGTACTTC. The chain has TRBV6-6 and TRBJ2-4; D call uncertain. The CDR3 runs 10 residues. Trimming stripped 10 bases from V and 9 bases from J, with 10 bases between. Germline loops: CDR1 MNHNY, CDR2 SVGAGI (reference sequence).

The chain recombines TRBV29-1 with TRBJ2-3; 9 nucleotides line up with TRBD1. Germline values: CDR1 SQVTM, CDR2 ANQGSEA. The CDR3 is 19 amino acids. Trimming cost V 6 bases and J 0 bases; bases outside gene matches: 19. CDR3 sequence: CSVILPVITGGSSTDTQYF. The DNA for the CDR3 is TGCAGCGTCATCTTACCCGTCATTACAGGGGGCAGTAGCACAGATACGCAGTATTTT.

This CDR3 is CASSSLAGARENEQFF. CDR3 coding DNA: TGTGCCAGCAGTTCCCTAGCGGGAGCGAGGGAAAATGAGCAGTTCTTC. This chain uses TRBV27 with TRBJ2-1; 10 bases are a match to TRBD2. Germline V gene data show CDR1 as MNHEY and CDR2 as SMNVEV (reference sequence). The CDR3 is 16 residues long. After removal of 4 bases from V and 7 bases from J, the junction contained 10 bases not matched to a gene.

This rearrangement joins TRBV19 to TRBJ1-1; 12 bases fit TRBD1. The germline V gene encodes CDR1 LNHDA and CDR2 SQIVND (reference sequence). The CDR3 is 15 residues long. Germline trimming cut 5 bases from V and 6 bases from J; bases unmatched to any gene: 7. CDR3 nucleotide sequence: TGTGCCAGTAGTCCCTGGGACAGGGGGCTGCCTGAAGCTTTCTTT. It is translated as CASSPWDRGLPEAFF.

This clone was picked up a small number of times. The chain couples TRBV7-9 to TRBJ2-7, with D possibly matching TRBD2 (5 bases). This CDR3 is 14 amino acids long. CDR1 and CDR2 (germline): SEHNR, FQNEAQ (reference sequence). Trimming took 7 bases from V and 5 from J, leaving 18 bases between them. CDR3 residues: CASIPRGFENEQYF. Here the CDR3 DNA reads TGTGCCAGCATCCCCCGAGGGTTTGAGAACGAGCAGTACTTC.

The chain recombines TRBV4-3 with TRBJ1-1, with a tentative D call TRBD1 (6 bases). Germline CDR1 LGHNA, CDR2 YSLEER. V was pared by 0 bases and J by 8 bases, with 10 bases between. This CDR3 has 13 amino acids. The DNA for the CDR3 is TGCGCCAGCAGCCAAGAGGGGGCAGGGGAAGCTTTCTTT. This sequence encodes CASSQEGAGEAFF.

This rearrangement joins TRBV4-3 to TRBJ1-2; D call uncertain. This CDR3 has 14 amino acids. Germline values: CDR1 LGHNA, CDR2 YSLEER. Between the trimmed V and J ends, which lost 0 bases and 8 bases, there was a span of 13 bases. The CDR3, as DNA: TGCGCCAGCAGCCAAGATCGCAGAGGGAGGGGCTACACCTTC. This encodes CASSQDRRGRGYTF.

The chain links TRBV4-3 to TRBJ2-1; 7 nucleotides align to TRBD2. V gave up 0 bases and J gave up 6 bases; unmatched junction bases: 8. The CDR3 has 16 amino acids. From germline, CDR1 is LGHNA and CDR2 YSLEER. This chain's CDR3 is CASSQDRLAEANEQFF. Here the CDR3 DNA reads TGCGCCAGCAGCCAAGATCGGCTAGCGGAGGCCAATGAGCAGTTCTTC.

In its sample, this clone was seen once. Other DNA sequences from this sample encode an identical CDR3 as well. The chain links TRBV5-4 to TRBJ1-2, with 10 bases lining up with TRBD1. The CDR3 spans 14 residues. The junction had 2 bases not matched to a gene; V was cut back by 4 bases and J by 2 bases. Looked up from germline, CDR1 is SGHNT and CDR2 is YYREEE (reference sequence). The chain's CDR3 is CASSADRGNYGYTF. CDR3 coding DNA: TGTGCCAGCAGCGCGGACAGGGGGAACTATGGCTACACCTTC.

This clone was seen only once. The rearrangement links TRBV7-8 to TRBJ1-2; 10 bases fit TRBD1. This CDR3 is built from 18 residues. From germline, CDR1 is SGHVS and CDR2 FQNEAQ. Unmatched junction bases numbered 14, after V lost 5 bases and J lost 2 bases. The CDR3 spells CASSPQTGGTGENYGYTF. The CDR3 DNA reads TGTGCCAGCAGCCCACAGACGGGAGGGACAGGGGAGAACTATGGCTACACCTTC.

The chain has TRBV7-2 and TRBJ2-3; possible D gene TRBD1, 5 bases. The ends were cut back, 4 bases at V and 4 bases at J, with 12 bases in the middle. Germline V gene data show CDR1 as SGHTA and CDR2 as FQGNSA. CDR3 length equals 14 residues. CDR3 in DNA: TGTGCCAGCAGCTATGGGCCAGGGCCAGATACGCAGTATTTT. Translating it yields CASSYGPGPDTQYF.

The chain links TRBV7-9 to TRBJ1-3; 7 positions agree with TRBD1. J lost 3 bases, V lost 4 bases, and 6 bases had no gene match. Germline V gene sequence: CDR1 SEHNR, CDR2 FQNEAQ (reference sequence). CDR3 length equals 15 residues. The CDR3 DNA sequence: TGTGCCAGCAGCTCCTTGACAGGGAATGGAAACACCATATATTTT. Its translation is CASSSLTGNGNTIYF. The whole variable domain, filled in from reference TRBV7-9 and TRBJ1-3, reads DTGVSQNPRHKITKRGQNVTFRCDPISEHNRLYWYRQTLGQGPEFLTYFQNEAQLEKSRLLSDRFSAERPKGSFSTLEIQRTEQGDSAMYLCASSSLTGNGNTIYFGEGSWLTVV.

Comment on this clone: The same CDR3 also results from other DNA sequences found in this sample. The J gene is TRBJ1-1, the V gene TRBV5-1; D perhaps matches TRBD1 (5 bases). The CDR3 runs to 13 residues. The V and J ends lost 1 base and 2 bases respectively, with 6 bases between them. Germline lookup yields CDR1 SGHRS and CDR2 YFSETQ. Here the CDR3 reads CASSLTGNTEAFF. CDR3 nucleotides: TGCGCCAGCAGCTTGACAGGTAACACTGAAGCTTTCTTT.

In DNA, the CDR3 is TGTGCCAGCAGCTCCCAGGGACTCCAAGAGACCCAGTACTTC. It specifies CASSSQGLQETQYF. The chain joins TRBV5-4 to TRBJ2-5, with TRBD2 as a possible D gene (6 bases). The CDR3 runs 14 residues. Trimming shortened V by 3 bases and J by 1 base, and 10 bases separated the two germline ends. Germline V gene lookup returns CDR1 SGHNT and CDR2 YYREEE (reference sequence).

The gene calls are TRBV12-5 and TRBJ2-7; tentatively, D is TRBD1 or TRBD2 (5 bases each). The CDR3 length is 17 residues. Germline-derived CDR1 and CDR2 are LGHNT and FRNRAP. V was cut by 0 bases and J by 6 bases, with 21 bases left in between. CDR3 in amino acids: CASGLVIRGRGVGEQYV. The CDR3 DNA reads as TGTGCTAGTGGTTTGGTGATTAGGGGCCGAGGGGTAGGCGAGCAGTACGTC.